The subject of this entry is one TCR beta chain. The antigen is not known. The data were obtained in a study of T cell responses to AZD1222 COVID-19 vaccine. General study findings and limits: Only a handful of AZD1222 recipients were seropositive at baseline. An increase in Spike-specific TCR breadth and depth was observed after two AZD1222 doses. Nearly half of spike-specific TCRs reportedly target variant regions that are unmutated in the B.1.351 and B.1.1.7 variants. Most donors were white British, females outnumbered males, and clonal diversity was possibly underestimated.

The CDR3 sequence is 16 residues long. CDR1 is LGHDT and CDR2 is YNNKEL in the germline V gene (reference sequence). V shed 4 bases, J shed 8 bases, and the junction held 13 bases outside the gene matches. Assay used: immunoSEQ multiplex PCR; TCRdb lists only in-frame clones, some missing. This table holds 130,000 to 150,000 clones, 90% to 95% found once. This TCR derives from an adult in good health. The material sequenced was peripheral blood, taken on day 0 of AZD1222 vaccination. This chain uses TRBV3-1 (or the pseudogene TRBV3-2) with TRBJ1-2; 10 bases are shared with TRBD1. The CDR3 coding sequence is TGTGCCAGCAGCCCAGAACTGGAGACAGGGGGCGTCGGCTACACCTTC. Its protein is CASSPELETGGVGYTF.